This T cell receptor (beta chain) was sequenced during a study of cytomegalovirus exposure and HLA in healthy donors (dated by TCRdb to 2015 to 2018). Regarding the complete study: In an earlier analysis of some 550 of the donors, under 300 Gb of sequence data and 90 million to 120 million unique TCR beta sequences from 180 million or so T cells were reported. An early release covering 550 to 700 HLA-typed donors comprised about 300 gigabases of sequencing data and tens of millions of unique TCR sequences. Among the roughly 400 genotyped donors, around 81% belonged to the genetic ancestry cluster associated with self-reported Caucasian donors. The aim of the study was to test whether cataloging public T cell receptors could identify signatures of past pathogen exposure. The T cell repertoires of several hundred subjects were profiled by immunosequencing and related to cytomegalovirus serostatus. In addition to the first cohort of 650 to 800 subjects, a separate validation cohort of 120 different subjects was used. The study combined high-throughput TCR immunosequencing, statistical association of individual TCRs with disease status, and machine learning to predict cytomegalovirus infection status. In a later analysis, previously published TCR beta repertoires from fewer than 750 donors were re-analyzed and high-resolution HLA genotyping was added so that TCR occurrence patterns could be studied. Rather than using new phenotypic data, the later analysis identified candidate immune exposures from TCR beta sequences and from how often those sequences occurred across donors. An earlier analysis of more than 450 of the donors used high-throughput TCR beta sequencing to judge whether each TCR beta V gene segment behaved as functional or pseudogenic. Donor age, sex, ethnicity and CMV serostatus were compiled together with the repertoire data. Genome-wide SNP genotypes for about 55% of the roughly 670 donors were used in a later genetic analysis, which treated that subset as a discovery cohort. All discovery cohort repertoires had been generated on a single sequencing platform. HLA typing included class I and class II loci at four-digit resolution. The number of donors typed differed by locus, with about 629-640 for A, B, C, DRB1 and DQB1, roughly 520 for DQA1, 606 for DPA1, and around 450 for DPB1. Roughly 5 DR-DQ haplotypes were treated as single units for association and clustering because of strong linkage in the cohort. Among about 370 genotyped donors of the cohort, an average of roughly 230,000 unique TCR beta nucleotide sequences was sequenced per donor, of which roughly 17% were non-productive. Results and caveats for the whole study, not just this receptor: The authors suggested that the approach could potentially be generalized to other disease states and immunological phenotypes. Correlated functional status among segregating V segments might reflect linkage disequilibrium, but an unknown experimental factor could not be ruled out. A few of the identified cytomegalovirus-associated TCR beta chains were confirmed in vitro to be specific for cytomegalovirus antigens. The cohort was sequenced for TCR beta chains only, and without alpha or paired-chain data the features that could be detected were limited. When HLA alleles, especially DR and DQ, strongly co-occurred, attributing TCR associations to individual alleles was difficult. A group of highly shared sequence variants was considered likely to be a technical artifact of the sequencing pipeline. Most CMV-associated TCR beta chains appeared to be HLA-restricted in a later analysis, and the HLA associations seemed to be driven largely by CMV exposure. Some IMGT-functional V segments, including TRBV6-2 and TRBV6-3, could not be told apart with the 87-base-pair reads, so those segments were excluded. A later analysis reported that several top co-occurrence clusters appeared linked to parvovirus B19, influenza, CMV and Epstein-Barr virus. Presence/absence analyses assumed roughly uniform sequencing depth across donors, an assumption that may not hold. About 15 rarely observed V segments, including chromosome 9 orphons, were excluded from the earlier analysis of about 500 of the donors because counts were too low. A further reported finding was that TCR beta sequences accurately predicted the HLA-A and HLA-B alleles for most subjects in the first cohort. Compared with equally common non-associated chains, HLA-associated TCR beta chains in a later analysis were more clonally expanded and had lower generation probabilities. Because some donors lacked HLA typing at each locus, the association tests relied only on the typed subset. V-gene and J-gene trimming of TCR beta chains was associated with a missense DCLRE1C variant in a later genetic analysis, and the association was replicated in an independent cohort. CMV serostatus was the only immune exposure information available for the cohort. In both the original and validation cohorts, the classifier was reported to diagnose cytomegalovirus status with high specificity and sensitivity. A total of 150 or so TCR beta chains were listed by the study as associated with cytomegalovirus. Most TCR sequences were observed very rarely across donors, whereas some public TCRs were present in many individuals. Specific HLA alleles were associated with 15,000 to 20,000 TCR beta sequences at a false discovery rate of 0.05 in a later analysis. According to a later analysis, TCR association rates differed among HLA loci, with DRB1 alleles showing the most associated TCRs and HLA-C alleles showing the fewest. In an earlier analysis of more than 500 of the donors, most TCR beta V segments appeared in productive rearrangements about 87% or about 30% of the time, broadly matching IMGT annotations. According to a later genetic analysis, donors in an Asian-associated ancestry cluster had fewer N-insertions in productive TCRs than the approximately 610-donor mean.

Libraries were constructed by the immunoSEQ multiplex PCR assay. The multiplex PCR relied on a mix of 60 forward primers for TCR Vbeta segments and 13 reverse primers for TCR Jbeta segments. The CDR3 region of rearranged TCR beta genes was amplified from genomic DNA by a multiplex PCR assay. On the Illumina HiSeq System, the amplified TCR beta libraries were sequenced as 87-base-pair reads. The study's processing was this. In a later analysis, some 80 million unique TCR beta chains were counted across the roughly 610 repertoires, and around 10 million of these chains were shared by at least two donors. To remove PCR and sequencing errors, raw reads were error-corrected and collapsed into unique sequences using a nearest-neighbor algorithm that merged closely related sequences. Alignment of CDR3 sequences to IMGT reference sequences was used to assign V, D and J gene segments. For a sequence to be retained, at least a six-nucleotide match to both a V gene segment and a J gene segment was required. A rearrangement counted as productive if the CDR3 had no stop codons and remained in frame with V and J, and every other rearrangement counted as non-productive. Following IMGT convention, CDR3 was defined as the stretch from the second conserved V-encoded cysteine to the conserved J-encoded phenylalanine. Sequences without an unambiguous match to a single V gene segment were excluded from the earlier analysis of 450 to 650 of the donors. In an earlier analysis of 450 to 700 of the donors, V segments were called functional above 56.7% productive rearrangements and were called segregating when the between-donor standard deviation exceeded 5%. A statistical classification framework was built to diagnose cytomegalovirus status from the catalog of TCR beta chain sequences. In a later analysis, TCR nucleotide sequences were compared against IMGT/GENE-DB human TR gene sequences so that V and J genes could be assigned. In a later analysis, CDR3 sequences and most-parsimonious VDJ recombination scenarios were assigned using the TCRdist pipeline. A later analysis defined each TCR beta chain by its CDR3 amino acid sequence plus V-gene family, and excluded reads lacking a unique V-gene family. To address suspected cross-contamination and a sequencing artifact, a later analysis removed several hundred highly shared, low-generation-probability nucleotide sequences. In a later analysis, a clonal expansion index for each public chain was calculated from normalized within-repertoire ranks of inferred template counts. Generation probabilities in a later analysis came from a VDJ recombination model fitted to out-of-frame rearrangements, and those results were checked against IGoR. In a later analysis, hypergeometric tests were used to score TCR-TCR, TCR-HLA and TCR-CMV co-occurrence, with a repertoire-size bias correction applied to TCR pairs. In a later analysis, false discovery rates were estimated by permuting HLA or CMV assignments 20 times. A later analysis grouped co-occurring TCRs with DBSCAN, adding TCRdist sequence similarity when clustering within HLA-allele-positive subsets. Repertoires with fewer than 30,000 or more than 120,000 public chains were left out of co-occurrence clustering, as were roughly five repertoires with anomalous nucleotide sharing. Entries here come from immuneACCESS through TCRdb and include only in-frame sequences with V and J called. Some clones fail to appear in such tables; in the studies checked, an unresolved V gene covers under half of the shortfall, and the cause of the remainder is unknown. Clone size and the V and J calls come from that table; the DNA yielded D and trimming. The sample table records approximately 270,000 clones; over 70% of these occur just once. 0.3% of the sample belongs to the ten largest clones.

The germline V end is reduced by 11 bases and the J end by 4 bases; junction bases left unmatched: 11. The CDR3 has 13 amino acids, counting the end cysteine and phenylalanine. The sequence is cut down to CDR3 DNA, 39 bases in frame from base 1. CDR1 MNHNY and CDR2 SVGAGI are derived from the germline V gene (reference sequence). The cohort consisted of 666 healthy bone marrow donors. All cohort members were sampled while nominally healthy, although unrecorded immune exposures were likely present. The donor was CMV seronegative and belonged to the group of under 400 seronegative cohort members. Each donor provided a peripheral blood sample, and peripheral blood mononuclear cells were used for TCR beta sequencing. The Qiagen DNeasy Blood Extraction Kit was used to extract genomic DNA from the blood cell samples. In regard to this clone: It has no known antigen specificity. Base qualities are missing; no much larger clone stands one base away.

Input material: PBMCs. The V and J genes are TRBV6-6 and TRBJ2-7, with 7 bases aligning to TRBD1. This TCR came from a girl aged 2-10 years in good health and CMV-seronegative. The sequenced DNA is TGTGCCGTCTCTAAGGGGGCCTGGTACGAGCAGTACTTC. This translates into CAVSKGAWYEQYF.